Given below is one TCR beta chain in context. The CDR3 end is not reached by the read, which stops 3 residues before it; the germline J gene fills it in. The source of the sample is a study of T cells in women clearing cervical HPV infection. In the study overall: Cases: HPV16-related CIN3 or worse on histology, a couple of invasive cancers.

The table came from immunoSEQ multiplex PCR; TCRdb's copy has only in-frame clones and leaves some out. The sample table sets out tens of thousands of clones. CDR3 size: 14 residues. Trimming removed 5 bases at V and 1 base at J, with 11 bases between. Germline CDR1 is LNHDA and CDR2 is SQIVND (reference sequence). This sequence originates from a woman between 18 and 75 years old with a cervical HPV16 infection that either progressed to CIN3+ or cleared (not recorded which). This chain links TRBV19 with TRBJ1-1; tentative D call: TRBD1 (6 bases). Input material: blood buffy coat. CDR3 residues: CASSEGQPNTEAFF. Incomplete CDR3 DNA: TGTGCCAGTAGTGAAGGACAGCCGAACACTGAA.